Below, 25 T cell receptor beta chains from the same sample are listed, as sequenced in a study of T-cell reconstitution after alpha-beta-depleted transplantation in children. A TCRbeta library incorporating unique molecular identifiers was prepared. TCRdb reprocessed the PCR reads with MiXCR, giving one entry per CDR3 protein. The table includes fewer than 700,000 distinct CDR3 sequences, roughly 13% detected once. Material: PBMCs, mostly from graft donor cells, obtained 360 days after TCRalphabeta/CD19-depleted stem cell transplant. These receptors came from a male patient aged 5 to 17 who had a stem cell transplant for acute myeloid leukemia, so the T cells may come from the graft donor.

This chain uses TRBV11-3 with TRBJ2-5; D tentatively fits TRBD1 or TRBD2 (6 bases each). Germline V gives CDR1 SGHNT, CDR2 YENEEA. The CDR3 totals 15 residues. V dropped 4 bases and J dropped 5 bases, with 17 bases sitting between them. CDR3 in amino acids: CASSSRLGGYETQYF. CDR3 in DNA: TGTGCCAGCAGCTCGAGACTAGGGGGTTACGAGACCCAGTACTTC.

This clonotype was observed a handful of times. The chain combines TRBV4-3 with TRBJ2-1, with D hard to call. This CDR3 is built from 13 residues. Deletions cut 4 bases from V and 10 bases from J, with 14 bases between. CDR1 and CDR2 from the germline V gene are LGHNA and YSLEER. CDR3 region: CASSPRNPREQFF. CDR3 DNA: TGCGCCAGCAGCCCCCGGAATCCACGGGAGCAGTTCTTC.

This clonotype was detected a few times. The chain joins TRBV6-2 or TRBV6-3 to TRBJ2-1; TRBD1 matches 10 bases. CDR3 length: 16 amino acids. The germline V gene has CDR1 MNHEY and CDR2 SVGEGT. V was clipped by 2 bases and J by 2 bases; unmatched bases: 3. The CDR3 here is CASSYPGQGAYNEQFF. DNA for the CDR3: TGTGCCAGCAGTTACCCCGGACAGGGGGCCTACAATGAGCAGTTCTTC.

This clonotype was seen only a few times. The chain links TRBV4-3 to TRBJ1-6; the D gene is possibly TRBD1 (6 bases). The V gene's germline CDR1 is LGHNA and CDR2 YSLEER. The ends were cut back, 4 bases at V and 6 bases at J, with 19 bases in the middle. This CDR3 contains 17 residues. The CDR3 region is CASSLARQAGINSPLHF. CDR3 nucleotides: TGCGCCAGCAGCCTGGCCCGACAGGCTGGGATTAATTCACCCCTCCACTTT.

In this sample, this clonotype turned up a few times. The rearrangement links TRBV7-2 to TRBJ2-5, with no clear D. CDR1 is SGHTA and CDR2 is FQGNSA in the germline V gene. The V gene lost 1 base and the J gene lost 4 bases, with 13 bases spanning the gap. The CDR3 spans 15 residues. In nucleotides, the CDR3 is TGTGCCAGCAGCTTAGAGGGCAGTTGGGTAGAGACCCAGTACTTC. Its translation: CASSLEGSWVETQYF.

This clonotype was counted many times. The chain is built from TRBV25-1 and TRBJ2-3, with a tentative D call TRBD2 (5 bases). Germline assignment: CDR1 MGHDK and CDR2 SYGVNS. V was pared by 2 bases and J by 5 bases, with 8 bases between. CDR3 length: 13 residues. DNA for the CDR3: TGTGCCAGCAGTGAAACTAGAGGAGATACGCAGTATTTT. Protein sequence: CASSETRGDTQYF.

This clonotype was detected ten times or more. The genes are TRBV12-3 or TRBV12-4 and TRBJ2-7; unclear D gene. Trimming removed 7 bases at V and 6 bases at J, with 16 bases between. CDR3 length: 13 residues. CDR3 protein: CASNPSGVGEQYF. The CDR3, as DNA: TGTGCCAGCAACCCCAGTGGGGTAGGCGAGCAGTACTTC.

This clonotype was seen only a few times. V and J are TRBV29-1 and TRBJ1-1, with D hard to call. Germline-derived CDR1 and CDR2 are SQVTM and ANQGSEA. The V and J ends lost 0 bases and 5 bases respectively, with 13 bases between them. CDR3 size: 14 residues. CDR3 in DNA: TGCAGCGTTGAAGATCCCACGGGGAGGACTGAAGCTTTCTTT. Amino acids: CSVEDPTGRTEAFF.

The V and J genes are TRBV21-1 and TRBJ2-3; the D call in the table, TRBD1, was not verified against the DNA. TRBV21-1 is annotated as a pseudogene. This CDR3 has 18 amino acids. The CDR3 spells CASTLRRNRGHRTDTQYF. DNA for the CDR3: TGTGCCAGCACCCTACGGAGAAACAGGGGGCATCGGACAGATACGCAGTATTTT.

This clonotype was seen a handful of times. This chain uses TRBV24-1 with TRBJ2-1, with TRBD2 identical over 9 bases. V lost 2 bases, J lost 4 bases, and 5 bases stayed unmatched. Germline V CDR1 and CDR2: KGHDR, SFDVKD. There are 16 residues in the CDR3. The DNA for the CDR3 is TGTGCCACCAGTGATTCCCCTAGCGGGGTGTACAATGAGCAGTTCTTC. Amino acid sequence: CATSDSPSGVYNEQFF.

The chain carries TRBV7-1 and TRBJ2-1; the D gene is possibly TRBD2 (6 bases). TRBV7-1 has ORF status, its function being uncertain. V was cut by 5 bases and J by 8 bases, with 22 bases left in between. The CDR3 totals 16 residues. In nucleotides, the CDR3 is TGTGCCAGCAGCAAAGAAGGCAGCGGGTGGGGCGATGAGCAGTTCTTC. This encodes CASSKEGSGWGDEQFF.

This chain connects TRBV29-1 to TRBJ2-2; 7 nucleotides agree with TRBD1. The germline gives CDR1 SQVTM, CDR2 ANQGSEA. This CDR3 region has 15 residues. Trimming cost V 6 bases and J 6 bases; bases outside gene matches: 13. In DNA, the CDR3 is TGCAGCGTCGAGGACAGGTCTATAGTGGCCGGGGAGCTGTTTTTT. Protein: CSVEDRSIVAGELFF.

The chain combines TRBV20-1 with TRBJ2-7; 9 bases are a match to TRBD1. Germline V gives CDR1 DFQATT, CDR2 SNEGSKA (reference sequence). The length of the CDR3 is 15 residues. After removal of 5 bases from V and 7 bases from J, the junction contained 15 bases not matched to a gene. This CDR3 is CSAGTGMGRGGEQYF. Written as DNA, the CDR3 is TGCAGTGCTGGGACAGGGATGGGCAGAGGGGGGGAGCAGTACTTC.

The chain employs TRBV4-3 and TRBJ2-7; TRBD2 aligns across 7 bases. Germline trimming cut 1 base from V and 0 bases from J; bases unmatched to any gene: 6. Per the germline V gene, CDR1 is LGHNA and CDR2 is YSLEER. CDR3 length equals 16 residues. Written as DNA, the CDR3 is TGCGCCAGCAGCCAAGGGACTAGGACGAGCTCCTACGAGCAGTACTTC. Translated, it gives CASSQGTRTSSYEQYF.

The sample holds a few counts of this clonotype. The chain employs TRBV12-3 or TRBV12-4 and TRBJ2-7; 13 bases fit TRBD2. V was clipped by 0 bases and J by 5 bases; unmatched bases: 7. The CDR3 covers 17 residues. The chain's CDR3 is CASSLAILTSGRHEQYF. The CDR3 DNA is TGTGCCAGCAGTTTAGCCATTCTGACTAGCGGGAGGCACGAGCAGTACTTC.

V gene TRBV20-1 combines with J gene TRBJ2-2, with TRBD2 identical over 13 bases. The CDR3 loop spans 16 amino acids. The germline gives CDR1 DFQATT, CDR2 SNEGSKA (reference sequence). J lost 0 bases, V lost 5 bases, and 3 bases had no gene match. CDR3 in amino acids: CSAAGLAGSNTGELFF. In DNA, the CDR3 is TGCAGTGCTGCGGGACTAGCGGGGTCGAACACCGGGGAGCTGTTTTTT.

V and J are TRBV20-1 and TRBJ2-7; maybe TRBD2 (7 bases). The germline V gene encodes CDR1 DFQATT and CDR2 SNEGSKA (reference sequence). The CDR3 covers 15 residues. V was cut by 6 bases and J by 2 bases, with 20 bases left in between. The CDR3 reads CSAGGGGTETYEQYF. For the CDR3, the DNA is TGCAGTGCGGGGGGGGGCGGGACGGAGACCTACGAGCAGTACTTC.

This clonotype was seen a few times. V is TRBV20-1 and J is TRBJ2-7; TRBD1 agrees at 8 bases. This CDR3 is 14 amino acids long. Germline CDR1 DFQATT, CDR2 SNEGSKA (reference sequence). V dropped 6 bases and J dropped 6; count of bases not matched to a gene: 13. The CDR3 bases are TGCAGTGCGCGCTCCGGGACAGGTTTATTCGAGCAGTACTTC. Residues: CSARSGTGLFEQYF.

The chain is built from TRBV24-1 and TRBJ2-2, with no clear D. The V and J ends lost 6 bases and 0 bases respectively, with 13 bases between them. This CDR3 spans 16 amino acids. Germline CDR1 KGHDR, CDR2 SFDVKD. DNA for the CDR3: TGTGCCACCAGTCCACCACAGCTAGCGAACACCGGGGAGCTGTTTTTT. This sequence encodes CATSPPQLANTGELFF.

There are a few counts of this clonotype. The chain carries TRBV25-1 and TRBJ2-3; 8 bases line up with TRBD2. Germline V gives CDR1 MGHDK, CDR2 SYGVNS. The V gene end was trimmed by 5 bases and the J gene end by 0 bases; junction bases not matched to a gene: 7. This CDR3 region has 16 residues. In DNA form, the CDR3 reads TGTGCCAGCAGTACCACTAGCGGAGCTAGCACAGATACGCAGTATTTT. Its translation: CASSTTSGASTDTQYF.

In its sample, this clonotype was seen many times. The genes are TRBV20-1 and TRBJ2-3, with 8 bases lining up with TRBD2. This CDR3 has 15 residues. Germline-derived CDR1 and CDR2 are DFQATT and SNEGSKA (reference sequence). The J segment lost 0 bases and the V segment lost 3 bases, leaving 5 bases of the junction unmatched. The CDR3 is CSASTGGTSTDTQYF. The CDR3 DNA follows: TGCAGTGCTAGCACGGGAGGGACTAGCACAGATACGCAGTATTTT.

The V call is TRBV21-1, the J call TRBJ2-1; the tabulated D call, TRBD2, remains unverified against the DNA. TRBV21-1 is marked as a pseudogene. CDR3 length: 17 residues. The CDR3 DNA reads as TGTGCCAGCACCGCGTCACTAGCGGGAGGGCCCAACAATGAGCAGTTCTTC. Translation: CASTASLAGGPNNEQFF.

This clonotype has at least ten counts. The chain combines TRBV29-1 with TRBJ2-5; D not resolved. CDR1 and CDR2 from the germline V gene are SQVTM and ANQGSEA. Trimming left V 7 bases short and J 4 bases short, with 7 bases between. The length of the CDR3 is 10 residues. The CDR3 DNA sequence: TGCAGCGCCCAGATAGAGACCCAGTACTTC. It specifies CSAQIETQYF.

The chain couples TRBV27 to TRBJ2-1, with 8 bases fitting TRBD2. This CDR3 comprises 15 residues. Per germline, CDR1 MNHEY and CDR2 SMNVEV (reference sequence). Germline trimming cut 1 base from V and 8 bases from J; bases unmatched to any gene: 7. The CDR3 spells CASSLWAGGSDEQFF. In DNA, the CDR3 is TGTGCCAGCAGTTTATGGGCGGGAGGTAGTGATGAGCAGTTCTTC.

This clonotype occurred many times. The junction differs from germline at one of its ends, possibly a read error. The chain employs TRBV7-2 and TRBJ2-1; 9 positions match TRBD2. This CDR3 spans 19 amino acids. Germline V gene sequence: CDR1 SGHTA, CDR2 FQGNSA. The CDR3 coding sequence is TGTGCCAGCAGCAACGGACTAGCGTTACCCTTTAGCTCCTACAGTGAGCAGTTCTTC. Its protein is CASSNGLALPFSSYSEQFF.